The rows below give T cell receptor beta chains drawn from one sample of a study of blood T cell repertoires in COVID-19. Libraries were prepared by immunoSEQ multiplex PCR; TCRdb keeps only in-frame clonotypes and omits some of them. Among about 270,000 clones listed, approximately 90% were seen once. The material sequenced was PBMCs or T cells enriched from blood (not recorded which). Source of these receptors: a man aged 35 to 55 who had been exposed to COVID-19. The CDR3 runs from the conserved cysteine through the conserved F or W. Each record gives: J gene, V gene, clone size, D gene, CDR3 protein, CDR3 DNA. D genes are given only for firm matches. Expanded clones get a size class; other rows say once, few or many, or leave the size out.

>TRBJ2-1|TRBV13|NA|NA
CASSLGREGSSYNEQFF
TGTGCCAGCAGCTTGGGGCGGGAAGGTTCTAGCTACAATGAGCAGTTCTTC
>TRBJ2-1|TRBV28|NA|NA
CASSLGSGSNEQFF
TGTGCCAGCAGTTTAGGCTCTGGGAGCAATGAGCAGTTCTTC
>TRBJ1-2|TRBV4-3|NA|TRBD1
CASSQILQGDGYTF
TGCGCCAGCAGCCAAATCCTTCAGGGGGATGGCTACACCTTC
>TRBJ2-1|TRBV30|NA|NA
CAWDIGQHNEQFF
TGTGCCTGGGACATTGGACAGCACAATGAGCAGTTCTTC
>TRBJ2-1|TRBV28|few|TRBD2
CASAGRDYIYNEQFF
TGTGCCAGCGCGGGTCGGGACTACATTTACAATGAGCAGTTCTTC
>TRBJ2-5|TRBV28|NA|TRBD2
CASSSGLAGRSQETQYF
TGTGCCAGCAGTTCCGGGCTAGCGGGCCGTTCCCAAGAGACCCAGTACTTC
>TRBJ1-5|TRBV19|NA|TRBD1
CASSNYRDSPNQPQHF
TGTGCCAGTAGTAATTACCGGGACAGCCCAAATCAGCCCCAGCATTTT
>TRBJ2-5|TRBV5-1|NA|NA
CASSLREILQETQYF
TGCGCCAGCAGCCTACGGGAGATACTTCAAGAGACCCAGTACTTC
>TRBJ2-7|TRBV19|NA|NA
CASRMTGKSSYEQYF
TGTGCCAGTAGAATGACCGGGAAAAGCTCCTACGAGCAGTACTTC
>TRBJ1-1|TRBV6-5|NA|NA
CASSYTQGRNAEAFF
TGTGCCAGCAGTTACACACAGGGTAGGAATGCTGAAGCTTTCTTT
>TRBJ2-7|TRBV7-9|NA|NA
CASSASPDSYEQYF
TGTGCCAGCAGCGCTAGTCCCGACAGCTACGAGCAGTACTTC
>TRBJ1-4|TRBV3-1/TRBV3-2|NA|NA
CASSHTQGRTDEKLFF
TGTGCCAGCAGCCACACGCAGGGGCGTACGGATGAAAAACTGTTTTTT
>TRBJ2-1|TRBV28|NA|TRBD2
CASSSPARTSGYNEQFF
TGTGCCAGCAGTTCCCCGGCCCGGACTAGCGGATACAATGAGCAGTTCTTC
>TRBJ1-2|TRBV28|once|NA
CASSEDRNHHYGYTF
TGTGCCAGCAGTGAGGACAGAAACCACCACTATGGCTACACCTTC
>TRBJ1-2|TRBV28|NA|NA
CAIGGISAWDGYTF
TGTGCCATCGGAGGGATCTCTGCCTGGGATGGCTACACCTTC
>TRBJ2-1|TRBV27|NA|TRBD2
CASSLLAGLSYNEQFF
TGTGCCAGCAGTTTACTAGCGGGACTGTCCTACAATGAGCAGTTCTTC
>TRBJ2-2|TRBV10-3|NA|TRBD2
CAISEGRESSGELFF
TGTGCCATCAGTGAAGGGCGGGAGTCATCCGGGGAGCTGTTTTTT
>TRBJ1-1|TRBV5-5|once|TRBD1
CASSPRGQGTEAFF
TGTGCCAGCAGCCCCAGGGGGCAGGGCACTGAAGCTTTCTTT
>TRBJ1-5|TRBV3-1/TRBV3-2|NA|TRBD1
CASGDRDSNQPQHF
TGTGCCAGCGGGGACAGGGATAGCAATCAGCCCCAGCATTTT
>TRBJ1-6|TRBV6-4|NA|TRBD1
CASRKAAGGRSPLHF
TGTGCCAGCAGGAAGGCCGCAGGGGGCAGGTCACCCCTCCACTTT
>TRBJ1-2|TRBV7-2|NA|NA
CASTDNLANYGYTF
TGTGCCAGCACCGATAATCTAGCTAACTATGGCTACACCTTC
>TRBJ2-5|TRBV2|NA|TRBD1
CASSNRDRLQETQYF
TGTGCCAGCAGTAACCGGGACAGGCTACAAGAGACCCAGTACTTC
>TRBJ1-2|TRBV7-9|NA|NA
CASSSGREVTYGYTF
TGTGCCAGCAGCTCGGGCAGGGAGGTGACCTATGGCTACACCTTC
>TRBJ1-2|TRBV5-1|NA|NA
CASSPGSGTGGYTF
TGCGCCAGCAGCCCGGGGTCAGGGACTGGTGGCTACACCTTC
>TRBJ2-7|TRBV6-2/TRBV6-3|NA|NA
CASSYRTAELYEQYF
TGTGCCAGCAGTTACCGAACAGCCGAACTCTACGAGCAGTACTTC
>TRBJ2-7|TRBV20-1|NA|NA
CSASIPTESYEQYF
TGCAGTGCTAGTATACCGACAGAATCCTACGAGCAGTACTTC
>TRBJ2-5|TRBV6-2/TRBV6-3|NA|TRBD2
CASSYSASGKTGTQYF
TGTGCCAGCAGTTACTCCGCTAGCGGTAAAACGGGGACCCAGTACTTC
>TRBJ2-7|TRBV1|NA|NA
CTSSQDSGRGTYEQYF
TGCACCAGCAGCCAAGATAGCGGGAGGGGTACCTACGAGCAGTACTTC
>TRBJ2-2|TRBV9|NA|TRBD2
CASSVGGSDTGELFF
TGTGCCAGCAGCGTAGGCGGGAGCGACACCGGGGAGCTGTTTTTT
>TRBJ2-5|TRBV21-1|NA|NA
CASSKEVRQGSKETQYF
TGTGCCAGCAGCAAAGAGGTACGTCAGGGCTCGAAAGAGACCCAGTACTTC
>TRBJ2-1|TRBV19|NA|TRBD2
CASSLKAGDYNEQFF
TGTGCCAGTAGTCTTAAAGCGGGAGACTACAATGAGCAGTTCTTC
>TRBJ2-1|TRBV28|NA|TRBD2
CASSFGGLAYEQFF
TGTGCCAGCAGTTTCGGGGGACTAGCCTATGAGCAGTTCTTC
>TRBJ2-1|TRBV5-6|NA|TRBD1
CASSSQGAGSGQFF
TGTGCCAGCAGCTCACAGGGGGCAGGGAGTGGGCAGTTCTTC
>TRBJ1-2|TRBV15|NA|NA
CATSPHRDTVTGYGYTF
TGTGCCACCAGCCCTCACCGGGACACCGTTACGGGCTATGGCTACACCTTC
>TRBJ1-1|TRBV12-3/TRBV12-4|NA|NA
CASSDRMNTEAFF
TGTGCCAGCAGTGACAGAATGAACACTGAAGCTTTCTTT
>TRBJ1-4|TRBV5-1|NA|TRBD1
CASSFGGTYGQGVRKLFF
TGCGCCAGCAGTTTTGGTGGGACGTACGGACAGGGGGTGAGAAAACTGTTTTTT
>TRBJ2-1|TRBV4-2|NA|TRBD2
CASSQISRGLAGIWAYNEQFF
TGTGCCAGCAGCCAGATCAGTCGGGGACTAGCGGGGATCTGGGCCTACAATGAGCAGTTCTTC
>TRBJ2-7|TRBV5-5|NA|TRBD2
CASSLVPSGFYEQYF
TGTGCCAGCAGCTTGGTCCCTAGCGGGTTCTACGAGCAGTACTTC
>TRBJ2-7|TRBV28|NA|NA
CASRPGDKPYEQYF
TGTGCCAGCAGGCCCGGCGACAAGCCCTACGAGCAGTACTTC
>TRBJ2-2|TRBV9|once|NA
CASEAPEAANTGELFF
TGTGCCAGCGAAGCTCCAGAGGCAGCTAACACCGGGGAGCTGTTTTTT
>TRBJ1-2|TRBV5-5|few|TRBD1
CASSLDPQGAIGYGYTF
TGTGCCAGCAGCTTGGACCCCCAGGGGGCAATTGGCTATGGCTACACCTTC
>TRBJ2-7|TRBV9|once|TRBD1
CASSRDRSYEQYF
TGTGCCAGCAGCCGGGACAGAAGCTACGAGCAGTACTTC
>TRBJ2-7|TRBV6-5|NA|NA
CASSKEGLAYEQYF
TGTGCCAGCAGTAAGGAGGGGTTAGCCTACGAGCAGTACTTC
>TRBJ1-1|TRBV21-1|NA|NA
CASSKGRYRATEAFF
TGTGCCAGCAGCAAAGGTAGATACCGAGCCACTGAAGCTTTCTTT
>TRBJ1-3|TRBV5-6|NA|TRBD1
CASSQTGVLGNTIYF
TGTGCCAGCAGCCAGACAGGGGTACTTGGAAACACCATATATTTT
>TRBJ1-2|TRBV5-1|NA|TRBD1
CASSLVTGGYGYTF
TGCGCCAGCAGCTTGGTCACAGGGGGCTATGGCTACACCTTC
>TRBJ2-5|TRBV6-5|NA|NA
CASRSQGSETQYF
TGTGCCAGCAGGTCGCAGGGTTCTGAGACCCAGTACTTC
>TRBJ1-3|TRBV12-5|once|TRBD1
CASGGQGSGNTIYF
TGTGCTAGTGGGGGACAGGGTAGTGGAAACACCATATATTTT
>TRBJ1-1|TRBV19|NA|TRBD1
CASSIEGQGAVAFF
TGTGCCAGTAGTATAGAGGGTCAGGGGGCGGTCGCTTTCTTT
>TRBJ2-5|TRBV5-6|NA|TRBD2
CASSLGGLQETQYF
TGTGCCAGCAGCTTGGGGGGACTACAAGAGACCCAGTACTTC
>TRBJ2-2|TRBV7-9|NA|NA
CASSLSGTGELFF
TGTGCCAGCAGCTTATCAGGCACCGGGGAGCTGTTTTTT
>TRBJ1-6|TRBV7-2|NA|TRBD1
CASSSGTGGRSPLHF
TGTGCCAGCAGCTCTGGGACAGGGGGTAGGTCACCCCTCCACTTT
>TRBJ2-1|TRBV11-2|NA|NA
CASKLLGGVSYNEQFF
TGTGCCAGCAAGCTTTTAGGGGGAGTGAGCTACAATGAGCAGTTCTTC
>TRBJ2-7|TRBV28|once|NA
CASSFSANYEQYF
TGTGCCAGCAGTTTCTCAGCGAACTACGAGCAGTACTTC
>TRBJ2-1|TRBV7-6|NA|TRBD2
CATGGINNEQFF
TGTGCCACGGGGGGTATAAACAATGAGCAGTTCTTC
>TRBJ1-1|TRBV7-6|NA|TRBD1
CASSLGQGLNTEAFF
TGTGCCAGCAGCTTAGGACAGGGATTGAACACTGAAGCTTTCTTT
>TRBJ1-1|TRBV19|NA|NA
CASSLGQGLEAFF
TGTGCCAGTAGTTTAGGGCAGGGGTTGGAAGCTTTCTTT
>TRBJ2-2|TRBV7-2|NA|TRBD1
CASSSRGGQGVPGELFF
TGTGCCAGCAGCTCCCGAGGTGGACAGGGGGTCCCCGGGGAGCTGTTTTTT
>TRBJ1-5|TRBV2|NA|NA
CASSRGWGNQPQHF
TGTGCCAGCAGTCGCGGGTGGGGCAATCAGCCCCAGCATTTT